The present T cell receptor beta chain was sequenced within a study of cytomegalovirus exposure and HLA in healthy donors. General study results and limits: In a later analysis, parvovirus B19, influenza, CMV and Epstein-Barr virus appeared linked to several top co-occurrence clusters.

PCR was performed using 60 Vbeta and 13 Jbeta primers. Profiled with immunoSEQ multiplex PCR; TCRdb holds only in-frame clones, not every one. The sample has about 78,000 clones, more than 75% seen once; the top ten hold 23%. V lost 2 bases and J lost 4; bases outside the gene matches: 5. Germline V lookup: CDR1 SGHVS, CDR2 FNYEAQ. The CDR3 contains 15 residues. This clone has only a few counts. Its specificity is unknown. This receptor was obtained from a woman aged 45-59 years in good health and CMV-seropositive. V and J are TRBV7-6 and TRBJ1-5, with 7 bases that match TRBD1. Sequences were obtained from PBMCs. CDR3 residues: CASSLSTGLNQPQHF. CDR3 DNA sequence: TGTGCCAGCAGCTTATCGACAGGGCTGAATCAGCCCCAGCATTTT. Full variable domain (outside the CDR3, taken from reference TRBV7-6 and TRBJ1-5): GAGVSQSPRYKVTKRGQDVALRCDPISGHVSLYWYRQALGQGPEFLTYFNYEAQQDKSGLPNDRFSAERPEGSISTLTIQRTEQRDSAMYRCASSLSTGLNQPQHFGDGTRLSIL.